A single sample gave rise to the 27 T cell receptor beta chains below, sequenced in a study of shared T cell receptors in the human thymus. Profiled with immunoSEQ multiplex PCR; TCRdb holds only in-frame clones, not every one. This sample yields 540,000 or so clones, of which around 78% are seen a single time; about 0.013% belongs to the top ten. This sample was also put to use in a study of human thymus T cells.

Sequenced input: thymocytes. The receptor set was obtained from a boy less than two years old with a congenital heart defect.

The chain is built from TRBV15 and TRBJ2-1, with D maybe TRBD2 (5 bases). The V end lost 2 bases, the J end lost 9 bases, and 17 bases lay between the germline ends. The length of the CDR3 is 15 residues. Germline V gives CDR1 LNHNV, CDR2 YYDKDF (reference sequence). The CDR3 loop reads CATSRWQVRAGEQFF. DNA of the CDR3: TGTGCCACCAGCAGATGGCAGGTGAGGGCGGGTGAGCAGTTCTTC.

This chain joins TRBV5-4 and TRBJ2-4, with 7 bases matching TRBD2. Germline CDR1 is SGHNT and CDR2 is YYREEE (reference sequence). V dropped 4 bases and J dropped 0; count of bases not matched to a gene: 10. The CDR3 covers 17 residues. CDR3 loop: CASSPGGLKVAKNIQYF. In DNA form, the CDR3 reads TGTGCCAGCAGCCCGGGAGGTCTGAAGGTAGCCAAAAACATTCAGTACTTC.

Points on this clone: Without the conserved terminal phenylalanine or tryptophan, this CDR3 likely stems from a read error. The chain carries TRBV5-1 and TRBJ1-2; the match to TRBD1 covers 7 bases. The CDR3 runs to 17 residues. V shed 0 bases and J 5 bases; nucleotides not matched to a gene: 13. CDR1 is SGHRS and CDR2 is YFSETQ in the germline V gene. The CDR3 loop is CASSLAERQGKRYGYTS. The CDR3 DNA sequence: TGCGCCAGCAGCTTGGCTGAAAGACAGGGCAAGAGGTATGGCTACACCTCC.

The genes are TRBV6-1 and TRBJ2-7; 9 bases agree with TRBD2. CDR3 length: 15 residues. J gave up 2 bases and V 6 bases, and 8 bases lay outside the gene matches. Germline values: CDR1 MNHNS, CDR2 SASEGT. The CDR3 sequence: CASRSRLAGTYEQYF. The CDR3 DNA reads TGTGCCAGCAGAAGTAGGCTAGCGGGAACCTACGAGCAGTACTTC.

The chain recombines TRBV28 with TRBJ2-1; 9 bases match TRBD2. Losses at the gene ends were 5 bases for V and 7 bases for J; bases not matched to a gene: 18. This CDR3 spans 18 amino acids. Germline values: CDR1 MDHEN, CDR2 SYDVKM. The DNA for the CDR3 is TGTGCCAGCAGTAAATTATTAGGGGGGACTAGCCTTCATAATGAGCAGTTCTTC. Protein sequence: CASSKLLGGTSLHNEQFF.

This sequence joins TRBV4-2 and TRBJ2-7, with a tentative D call TRBD1 (5 bases). The V gene's germline CDR1 is LGHNA and CDR2 YNFKEQ. This CDR3 is 15 amino acids long. V lost 1 base and J 6 bases, leaving 16 bases between the germline ends. Here the CDR3 DNA reads TGTGCCAGCAGCCAAGTTACAGGCCCCCCTGGCGAGCAGTACTTC. Amino acids: CASSQVTGPPGEQYF.

V is TRBV7-2 and J is TRBJ2-7; a possible D gene is TRBD1 (5 bases). Germline CDR1 reads SGHTA; CDR2 reads FQGNSA. This CDR3 is built from 16 residues. Trimming removed 2 bases at V and 2 bases at J, with 16 bases between. The CDR3 reads CASSLSLGQGAYEQYF. The CDR3 DNA sequence: TGTGCCAGCAGCTTAAGCCTGGGGCAGGGCGCCTACGAGCAGTACTTC.

The chain recombines TRBV30 with TRBJ2-2; 7 nucleotides line up with TRBD1. Per the germline V gene, CDR1 is GTSNPN and CDR2 is SVGIG (reference sequence). CDR3 length equals 15 residues. After removal of 3 bases from V and 4 bases from J, the junction contained 8 bases not matched to a gene. CDR3 loop: CAWRVPGQITGELFF. In DNA, the CDR3 is TGTGCCTGGAGGGTGCCGGGACAGATCACCGGGGAGCTGTTTTTT.

This rearrangement joins TRBV4-2 to TRBJ2-2; 8 bases match TRBD2. The CDR3 sequence is 18 residues long. Germline V gene lookup returns CDR1 LGHNA and CDR2 YNFKEQ. V lost 1 base, J lost 7 bases, and 14 bases stayed unmatched. DNA for the CDR3: TGTGCCAGCAGCCAAGTTGGAGCCCCGGGAGGGGACGTCGGGGAGCTGTTTTTT. This codes for CASSQVGAPGGDVGELFF.

This clone was recorded once. V is TRBV28 and J is TRBJ2-1, with D maybe TRBD2 (5 bases). CDR3 length equals 13 residues. Germline V lookup: CDR1 MDHEN, CDR2 SYDVKM. V lost 4 bases and J 6 bases, leaving 10 bases between the germline ends. DNA of the CDR3: TGTGCCAGCAGTTCTGAGCGGATCAATGAGCAGTTCTTC. It codes for CASSSERINEQFF.

The chain uses TRBV5-1 and TRBJ1-6; the D is unclear. CDR1 and CDR2 from the germline V gene are SGHRS and YFSETQ. Trimming pared 0 bases from V and 5 bases from J, leaving 6 bases between. CDR3 size: 14 residues. The CDR3 here is CASSLGQNNSPLHF. CDR3 coding DNA: TGCGCCAGCAGCTTGGGGCAGAATAATTCACCCCTCCACTTT.

This chain joins TRBV25-1 and TRBJ2-1; 15 positions agree with TRBD2. The CDR3 totals 18 residues. Germline lookup yields CDR1 MGHDK and CDR2 SYGVNS. J lost 8 bases, V lost 3 bases, and 11 bases had no gene match. The CDR3 sequence: CASSDLRTSGRAMDEQFF. CDR3 nucleotides: TGTGCCAGCAGTGACCTTCGGACTAGCGGGAGGGCCATGGATGAGCAGTTCTTC.

This sequence joins TRBV2 and TRBJ1-2; 7 bases match TRBD1. The CDR3 totals 14 residues. Germline CDR1 SNHLY, CDR2 FYNNEI. V dropped 1 base and J dropped 8; count of bases not matched to a gene: 7. The CDR3 nucleotides are TGTGCCAGCAGTGAAGAAGGGGGGACAGTCGGCTACACCTTC. Protein product: CASSEEGGTVGYTF.

The rearrangement joins TRBV29-1 to TRBJ1-2; TRBD1 aligns across 7 bases. The CDR3 covers 11 residues. Germline assignment: CDR1 SQVTM and CDR2 ANQGSEA. Germline trimming cut 7 bases from V and 2 bases from J; bases unmatched to any gene: 1. CDR3 sequence reads: CSGTGNYGYTF. In DNA, the CDR3 is TGCAGCGGGACAGGAAACTATGGCTACACCTTC.

There are a few counts of this clone. The chain links TRBV30 to TRBJ1-1; D may be TRBD1 (6 bases). The CDR3 has 19 residues. Trimming took 0 bases from V and 4 from J, leaving 27 bases between them. Per the germline V gene, CDR1 is GTSNPN and CDR2 is SVGIG (reference sequence). CDR3: CAWSVSPDKHTGWVTEAFF. DNA for the CDR3: TGTGCCTGGAGTGTATCCCCAGACAAACACACAGGGTGGGTCACTGAAGCTTTCTTT.

The rearrangement joins TRBV30 to TRBJ2-7; 9 positions match TRBD1. With V trimmed by 3 bases and J by 5 bases, 11 bases remained unmatched. CDR3 length: 15 amino acids. Germline V CDR1 and CDR2: GTSNPN, SVGIG (reference sequence). In DNA, the CDR3 is TGTGCCTGGAGGGTGCCGGACAGGGGTGTGGACGAGCAGTACTTC. Translation gives CAWRVPDRGVDEQYF.

This rearrangement joins TRBV6-1 to TRBJ2-1, with D hard to call. The CDR3 totals 10 residues. Per germline, CDR1 MNHNS and CDR2 SASEGT. The V end lost 4 bases, the J end lost 11 bases, and 6 bases lay between the germline ends. As DNA, the CDR3 is TGTGCCAGCAGTGTTCAGAAGCAGTTCTTC. This gives the protein CASSVQKQFF.

With regard to this clone: The same CDR3 is also encoded by other DNA sequences in this sample. The chain combines TRBV28 with TRBJ1-2; 7 bases agree with TRBD1. This CDR3 comprises 15 residues. The trim removed 4 bases at V and 2 bases at J, leaving 7 bases unmatched. From germline, CDR1 is MDHEN and CDR2 SYDVKM. The CDR3 DNA reads TGTGCCAGCAGTTCGCGGACAGGTAGAAACTATGGCTACACCTTC. Its protein product is CASSSRTGRNYGYTF.

The chain carries TRBV15 and TRBJ1-2, with D maybe TRBD1 (6 bases). The CDR3 loop spans 17 amino acids. In germline, CDR1 is LNHNV, CDR2 YYDKDF (reference sequence). Trimming left V 2 bases short and J 2 bases short, with 18 bases between. The CDR3 spells CATSRRFLNRENYGYTF. In DNA form, the CDR3 reads TGTGCCACCAGCAGACGATTCCTAAACAGGGAGAACTATGGCTACACCTTC. The variable domain in full, completed from reference TRBV15 and TRBJ1-2, reads DAMVIQNPRYQVTQFGKPVTLSCSQTLNHNVMYWYQQKSSQAPKLLFHYYDKDFNNEADTPDNFQSRRPNTSFCFLDIRSPGLGDTAMYLCATSRRFLNRENYGYTFGSGTRLTVV.

This clone was recorded only once. The chain employs TRBV11-3 and TRBJ1-2; 8 nucleotides match TRBD1. Germline V gene lookup returns CDR1 SGHNT and CDR2 YENEEA. CDR3 size: 14 residues. After removal of 4 bases from V and 5 bases from J, the junction contained 6 bases not matched to a gene. CDR3 region: CASSYTGGPYGYTF. Here the CDR3 DNA reads TGTGCCAGCAGCTACACAGGGGGGCCTTATGGCTACACCTTC.

Written as DNA, the CDR3 is TGTGCCAGCAGCTCGACTAGTCCCAACAATGAGCAGTTCTTC. This gives the protein CASSSTSPNNEQFF. The chain employs TRBV5-6 and TRBJ2-1; perhaps TRBD2 as D (6 bases). CDR3 length: 14 residues. Trimming took off 3 bases at V and 5 bases at J, with 12 bases between the two ends. Germline CDR1 SGHDT, CDR2 YYEEEE.

The chain has TRBV11-2 and TRBJ2-4; 7 nucleotides line up with TRBD2. J lost 0 bases, V lost 10 bases, and 18 bases had no gene match. Germline lookup yields CDR1 SGHAT and CDR2 FQNNGV. The CDR3 has 18 amino acids. CDR3 sequence (DNA): TGTGCCACCCTAGGGAGGGCCCTCGGGGACTTAGCCAAAAACATTCAGTACTTC. Protein product: CATLGRALGDLAKNIQYF.

The chain is built from TRBV27 and TRBJ1-1, with D possibly matching TRBD1 (5 bases). V was shortened by 6 bases and J by 4 bases, with 21 bases between the two germline ends. This CDR3 has 16 amino acids. Germline V gene sequence: CDR1 MNHEY, CDR2 SMNVEV (reference sequence). The CDR3 DNA reads as TGTGCCAGCAGACTACGCCGACGCGGGGGGGGCACTGAAGCTTTCTTT. Encoded protein: CASRLRRRGGGTEAFF.

The chain employs TRBV7-9 and TRBJ2-3, with D maybe TRBD1 (5 bases). V was trimmed by 4 bases and J by 6 bases, leaving 20 bases between them. This CDR3 region has 16 residues. The germline gives CDR1 SEHNR, CDR2 FQNEAQ (reference sequence). This CDR3 is CASSSTTGAAGDTQYF. The CDR3 DNA follows: TGTGCCAGCAGCTCCACCACCGGAGCTGCAGGGGATACGCAGTATTTT.

This chain uses TRBV15 with TRBJ2-2; D possibly corresponds to TRBD2 (5 bases). Germline values: CDR1 LNHNV, CDR2 YYDKDF (reference sequence). The CDR3 contains 16 residues. V shed 0 bases and J shed 3 bases, with 11 bases lying between them. CDR3 nucleotides: TGTGCCACCAGCAGAGAAAGGGAGTTGGACACCGGGGAGCTGTTTTTT. This encodes CATSRERELDTGELFF.

The chain has TRBV30 and TRBJ2-1; TRBD2 aligns across 8 bases. The V segment lost 3 bases and the J segment 8 bases; nucleotides outside the gene matches: 15. This CDR3 has 16 residues. Germline CDR1 reads GTSNPN; CDR2 reads SVGIG (reference sequence). The CDR3 here is CAWRPLGLDRIDEQFF. For the CDR3, the DNA is TGTGCCTGGAGACCCCTGGGACTAGACAGGATCGATGAGCAGTTCTTC.

The chain combines TRBV5-6 with TRBJ2-3; 8 bases map to TRBD2. Germline CDR1 is SGHDT and CDR2 is YYEEEE. This CDR3 has 16 amino acids. J gave up 4 bases and V 3 bases, and 10 bases lay outside the gene matches. The CDR3 DNA follows: TGTGCCAGCAGCTACCGAAGCGGGAGAGGGTCAGATACGCAGTATTTT. Its protein product is CASSYRSGRGSDTQYF.